A selection of T cell receptor beta chains follows, all from one sample in a study of blood T cell repertoires in COVID-19. Profiled with immunoSEQ multiplex PCR; TCRdb holds only in-frame clones, not every one. The sample lists more than 200,000 clones, less than 90% seen once, with roughly 1.7% in the top ten. Sequencing input: peripheral blood. Receptor source: a man in his 70s with acute or convalescent COVID-19. Both conserved end residues are part of each CDR3. Fields, in order: CDR3 protein, CDR3 DNA, V gene, D gene, J gene. The D gene is left open where the match is weak.

CASSLAGQGASDTQYF | TGTGCCAGCAGCTTGGCCGGGCAGGGGGCCTCAGATACGCAGTATTTT | TRBV5-8 | TRBD1 | TRBJ2-3
CASSLNPGLSTGGANYGYTF | TGCGCCAGCAGCTTGAATCCAGGTCTGAGTACAGGGGGCGCCAACTATGGCTACACCTTC | TRBV5-1 | TRBD1 | TRBJ1-2
CASSESKTGLNYGYTF | TGCGCCAGCAGTGAGTCGAAGACAGGACTTAACTATGGCTACACCTTC | TRBV10-2 | NA | TRBJ1-2
CASSQGQGALETQYF | TGTGCCAGCAGCCAAGGGCAGGGGGCTCTAGAGACCCAGTACTTC | TRBV3-1/TRBV3-2 | TRBD1 | TRBJ2-5
CASRHGGQGPETQYF | TGCGCCAGCCGCCACGGGGGACAGGGTCCGGAGACCCAGTACTTC | TRBV5-1 | TRBD1 | TRBJ2-5
CASSMVGTGKYF | TGTGCCAGTAGTATGGTGGGGACAGGGAAGTACTTC | TRBV19 | TRBD1 | TRBJ2-7
CASSQPGQGPGNTIYF | TGTGCCAGCAGTCAACCGGGACAGGGGCCTGGAAACACCATATATTTT | TRBV11-2 | TRBD1 | TRBJ1-3
CASSLGPGTTFNEQFF | TGTGCCAGCAGCTTAGGACCCGGGACTACATTCAATGAGCAGTTCTTC | TRBV7-2 | TRBD2 | TRBJ2-1
CSVTGGRGDPYEQYF | TGCAGCGTTACGGGCGGGCGGGGGGATCCCTACGAGCAGTACTTC | TRBV29-1 | TRBD2 | TRBJ2-7
CASSAGQVRGYTF | TGTGCCAGCAGCGCGGGACAGGTCCGCGGCTACACCTTC | TRBV7-3 | TRBD1 | TRBJ1-2